This is a list of T cell receptor beta chains from one sample in a study of blood T cell repertoires in COVID-19. Assay: immunoSEQ multiplex PCR; the TCRdb copy retains only in-frame clones and omits some. The sample has hundreds of thousands of clones; more than 75% are singletons. The sequenced material came from PBMCs or T cells enriched from blood (not recorded which). The receptors were sampled from a woman aged 55-75 years in a cohort exposed to, infected with or recovered from COVID-19 (not recorded which). Each CDR3 is given with its conserved first and last residue. The D gene is left open where the match is weak. Only some rows state a clone size, as once, few, many or a class for expanded clones.

clone_size j_call d_call v_call cdr3_nt cdr3_aa
NA TRBJ1-1 TRBD1 TRBV11-1 TGTGCCAGCAGCCGGGACAGGGGGCATACTGAAGCTTTCTTT CASSRDRGHTEAFF
NA TRBJ1-1 NA TRBV19 TGTGCCACCAAGGGAGGGGTGAACACTGAAGCTTTCTTT CATKGGVNTEAFF
NA TRBJ2-7 NA TRBV18 TGTGCCAGCTCACCATATTTGTCAGGGATGAACGAGCAGTACTTC CASSPYLSGMNEQYF
few TRBJ2-5 NA TRBV24-1 TGTGCCACGCGAGGCGGGGAAGAGACCCAGTACTTC CATRGGEETQYF
NA TRBJ2-7 NA TRBV3-1/TRBV3-2 TGTGCCAGCAGCCAACCGGGAGTTCAGCCGTACTTC CASSQPGVQPYF
NA TRBJ2-1 TRBD2 TRBV9 TGTGCCAGCAGCGACCCTGGACTAGCGGGAGTACCCTACAATGAGCAGTTCTTC CASSDPGLAGVPYNEQFF
NA TRBJ2-7 NA TRBV30 TGTGCCTGGAGAGCTGGGGCCGGCGGCTACGAGCAGTACTTC CAWRAGAGGYEQYF
NA TRBJ1-2 TRBD1 TRBV7-2 TGTGCCAGCAGCTTAGGACAGGGTGGCTATGGCTACACCTTC CASSLGQGGYGYTF
once TRBJ2-7 NA TRBV11-2 TGTGCCAGCAGCGCGGGACTGCGGGACTCCTACGAGCAGTACTTC CASSAGLRDSYEQYF
NA TRBJ2-1 NA TRBV28 TGTGCCAGCAGTTTTGGGGGGTACACGGATGAGCAGTTCTTC CASSFGGYTDEQFF
NA TRBJ1-5 TRBD1 TRBV3-1/TRBV3-2 TGTGCCAGCAGCCACCACAGGGGGAGCAATCAGCCCCAGCATTTT CASSHHRGSNQPQHF
NA TRBJ2-7 TRBD1 TRBV5-4 TGTGCCAGCAGCAAGTGGACAGGCTACGAGCAGTACTTC CASSKWTGYEQYF
NA TRBJ1-1 NA TRBV25-1 TGTGCCAGCAGTGATTTTACACAGGGCAGGACTGAAGCTTTCTTT CASSDFTQGRTEAFF
NA TRBJ1-1 TRBD1 TRBV19 TGTGCCAGTAGTACAATGACAGGGGGCGGAAGAGCTGAAGCTTTCTTT CASSTMTGGGRAEAFF
NA TRBJ2-7 NA TRBV7-2 TGTGCCAGCAGCTTAATGGCGGCCTACGAGCAGTACTTC CASSLMAAYEQYF
NA TRBJ2-5 TRBD2 TRBV3-1/TRBV3-2 TGTGCCAGCAGCCATGGGACTACCAATGGGGAAGAGACCCAGTACTTC CASSHGTTNGEETQYF
NA TRBJ2-2 NA TRBV5-4 TGTGCCAGCAGCTTAAAAGGGCAGGGGCCTACCGGGGAGCTGTTTTTT CASSLKGQGPTGELFF
NA TRBJ2-7 NA TRBV9 TGTGCCAGCAGCGTAGGGGGGGGGCCCTACGAGCAGTACTTC CASSVGGGPYEQYF
NA TRBJ1-4 TRBD1 TRBV5-5 TGTGCCAGCAGCCGAGGGACAGTTAATGAAAAACTGTTTTTT CASSRGTVNEKLFF